The 5 T cell receptor beta chains given below trace back to one sample, sequenced in a study of shared clonotypes between healthy human individuals. Method: immunoSEQ multiplex PCR; TCRdb's copy keeps in-frame clones and lacks some. This sample yields under 1 million clones, of which 90% to 95% are seen a single time; approximately 25% belongs to the top ten. CD45RO-negative CD8 cells positively selected for CCR7 made up the naive population, which excluded terminally differentiated effector memory CD45RA+ cells. Material for sequencing was naive CD8+ T cells sorted from blood. The receptors were gathered from a man aged 25 to 40 in good health.

The V call is TRBV5-4, the J call TRBJ2-7, with D perhaps given as TRBD1 or TRBD2 (5 bases each). The V end lost 4 bases, the J end lost 2 bases, and 13 bases lay between the germline ends. Germline V CDR1 and CDR2: SGHNT, YYREEE (reference sequence). This CDR3 contains 14 residues. The CDR3 DNA reads TGTGCCAGCAGCCCCCGGGACCCGGCCTACGAGCAGTACTTC. Translation: CASSPRDPAYEQYF.

V usage is TRBV19 and J usage is TRBJ1-2; D uncertain. The CDR3 is 16 amino acids. V was trimmed by 2 bases and J by 3 bases, leaving 16 bases between them. Germline CDR1 reads LNHDA; CDR2 reads SQIVND (reference sequence). CDR3 nucleotide sequence: TGTGCCAGTAGTATATTAATCGGAGGGATGCACTATGGCTACACCTTC. This sequence encodes CASSILIGGMHYGYTF.

This chain uses TRBV9 with TRBJ2-6; a possible D gene is TRBD1 (5 bases). V lost 4 bases and J lost 2, with 19 bases in between. Germline loops: CDR1 SGDLS, CDR2 YYNGEE. This CDR3 region has 18 residues. CDR3 amino acids: CASSTSPGPSAGANVLTF. The CDR3 DNA reads as TGTGCCAGCAGCACCTCTCCAGGGCCCTCGGCTGGGGCCAACGTCCTGACTTTC.

The J gene is TRBJ2-2, the V gene TRBV15, with D possibly matching TRBD1 (5 bases). The germline gives CDR1 LNHNV, CDR2 YYDKDF (reference sequence). The CDR3 is 18 residues long. V was shortened by 3 bases and J by 1 base, with 18 bases between the two germline ends. The CDR3 nucleotides are TGTGCCACCAGCAGCGATGGGTTGCGACAGAGGAACACCGGGGAGCTGTTTTTT. The encoded protein is CATSSDGLRQRNTGELFF.

This sequence joins TRBV7-9 and TRBJ1-3; 8 nucleotides line up with TRBD1. There are 15 residues in the CDR3. Germline loops: CDR1 SEHNR, CDR2 FQNEAQ (reference sequence). With V trimmed by 6 bases and J by 1 base, 5 bases remained unmatched. The CDR3: CASRPDRGSGNTIYF. In DNA form, the CDR3 reads TGTGCCAGCAGACCCGACAGGGGATCTGGAAACACCATATATTTT. The full variable domain, its missing parts supplied by reference TRBV7-9 and TRBJ1-3, is DTGVSQNPRHKITKRGQNVTFRCDPISEHNRLYWYRQTLGQGPEFLTYFQNEAQLEKSRLLSDRFSAERPKGSFSTLEIQRTEQGDSAMYLCASRPDRGSGNTIYFGEGSWLTVV.